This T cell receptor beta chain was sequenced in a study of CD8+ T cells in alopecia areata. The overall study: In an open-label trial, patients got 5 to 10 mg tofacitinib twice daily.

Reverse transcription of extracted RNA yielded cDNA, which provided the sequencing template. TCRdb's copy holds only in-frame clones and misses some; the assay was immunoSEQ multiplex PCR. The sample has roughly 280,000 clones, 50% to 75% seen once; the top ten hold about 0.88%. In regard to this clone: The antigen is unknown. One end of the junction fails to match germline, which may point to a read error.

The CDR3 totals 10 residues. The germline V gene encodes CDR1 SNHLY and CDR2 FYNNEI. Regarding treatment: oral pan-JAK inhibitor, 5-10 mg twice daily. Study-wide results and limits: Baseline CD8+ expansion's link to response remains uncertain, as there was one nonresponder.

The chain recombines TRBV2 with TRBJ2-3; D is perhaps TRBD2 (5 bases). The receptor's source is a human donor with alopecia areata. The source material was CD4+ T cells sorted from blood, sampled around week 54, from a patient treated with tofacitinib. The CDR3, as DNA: TGTGCCGGCAGGACGGGAACGCAGTATTTT. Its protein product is CAGRTGTQYF.